This T cell receptor (beta chain) came from a study of beta chain features in type 1 diabetes. The entirety of the isolated RNA underwent reverse transcription, so expressed TCRB transcripts were sequenced. Sequencing was performed with immunoSEQ multiplex PCR; in TCRdb, only in-frame clones are kept and a portion is missing. The top ten clones hold more than 0.9% of a sample with 250,000 to 300,000 clones, about 8.5% of them seen once. Trimming took off 0 bases at V and 6 bases at J, with 9 bases between the two ends. This CDR3 has 14 residues. Germline CDR1 SGHDT, CDR2 YYEEEE. This clone was counted a few times.

Sequences were obtained from central memory CD4+ T cells from blood. The gene calls are TRBV5-6 and TRBJ2-2; the D is unclear. The TCR comes from a woman between 18 and 29 years old in good health. The CDR3 sequence: CASSLAPAPGELFF. The CDR3 region has the DNA TGTGCCAGCAGCTTGGCTCCGGCGCCCGGGGAGCTGTTTTTT.